A selection of T cell receptor beta chains follows, all from one sample in a study of blood T cell repertoires in COVID-19. Libraries were prepared by immunoSEQ multiplex PCR; TCRdb keeps only in-frame clonotypes and omits some of them. The table lists approximately 130,000 clones, about 76% of them singletons. Sequenced material: peripheral blood. These receptors all stem from a woman aged 60-75 years with active or convalescent COVID-19. Both conserved end residues are part of each CDR3. A D gene is named only where the DNA matches it firmly. Expanded clones get a size class; other rows say once, few or many, or leave the size out.

- TRBJ2-2 TRBV5-5 - TGTGCCAGCAGCATTCTAAACACCGGGGAGCTGTTTTTT CASSILNTGELFF
few TRBJ1-1 TRBV3-1/TRBV3-2 - TGTGCCAGCAGCCTTTTCCAGGGGCAGGAAGCTTTCTTT CASSLFQGQEAFF
once TRBJ1-1 TRBV14 TRBD1 TGTGCCAGCAGCCAAGAATTAGGCAGGGGGCGACCTGAAGCTTTCTTT CASSQELGRGRPEAFF
- TRBJ2-1 TRBV9 TRBD2 TGTGCCAGCAGCGTAGGTGGGAGGGCCAGGAATGAGCAGTTCTTC CASSVGGRARNEQFF
- TRBJ2-1 TRBV10-1 TRBD2 TGCGCCAGCAGTGAGGTCCTAGCGGGAACCCCTAGCTCCTACAATGAGCAGTTCTTC CASSEVLAGTPSSYNEQFF
- TRBJ2-3 TRBV5-6 - TGTGCCAGCAGCTTTAGAGGGATTCGGGCAGATACGCAGTATTTT CASSFRGIRADTQYF
- TRBJ1-2 TRBV7-8 - TGTGCCAGCAGCATTCGACAGGACGCATATGGCTACACCTTC CASSIRQDAYGYTF
- TRBJ2-1 TRBV5-1 TRBD1 TGCGCCAGCAGGGGGGGACAGGGCTCCTACAATGAGCAGTTCTTC CASRGGQGSYNEQFF
- TRBJ2-7 TRBV19 - TGTGCCAGTAGTATAGATCACCAGGTTTCCTACGAGCAGTACTTC CASSIDHQVSYEQYF
- TRBJ1-1 TRBV5-1 TRBD1 TGCGCCAGCAGCCCAGAGGGACAGGGGTCGAAGGCAGCTTTCTTT CASSPEGQGSKAAFF
- TRBJ2-2 TRBV2 - TGTGCCAGCAGGGAAAACTGGGGGGGCGCGAACACCGGGGAGCTGTTTTTT CASRENWGGANTGELFF
- TRBJ2-5 TRBV7-2 TRBD2 TGTGCCAGCAGCTCCCGGGGGGGAGCGGCCCAAGAGACCCAGTACTTC CASSSRGGAAQETQYF
- TRBJ2-7 TRBV5-5 TRBD1 TGTGCCAGCAGCTTGGCGGGACAGGGGGTCTCCTACGAGCAGTACTTC CASSLAGQGVSYEQYF
few TRBJ1-1 TRBV19 - TGTGCCAGTAGTGAGACAGTGAACACTGAAGCTTTCTTT CASSETVNTEAFF
- TRBJ2-1 TRBV4-3 TRBD2 TGCGCCAGCAGCCAAGATCCAAGCGGGATGGGTTCCTACAATGAGCAGTTCTTC CASSQDPSGMGSYNEQFF
- TRBJ1-1 TRBV4-1 TRBD1 TGCGCCAGCAGCCCGGGGACAGAATTGTGCGCTTTCTTT CASSPGTELCAFF
- TRBJ2-5 TRBV29-1 - TGCAGCGTTGAACGTTCCCGCAACGGAGAGACCCAGTACTTC CSVERSRNGETQYF
- TRBJ2-3 TRBV9 - TGTGCCAGCAGCGGCGGTCTTAGCACAGATACGCAGTATTTT CASSGGLSTDTQYF
- TRBJ2-3 TRBV18 - TGTGCCAGCTCGGTGAGGACAGCGGGGATCGTGGATACGCAGTATTTT CASSVRTAGIVDTQYF
- TRBJ2-5 TRBV24-1 TRBD1 TGTGCCACCAGTGATCCGCAGGGGGCGGGGGAGACCCAGTACTTC CATSDPQGAGETQYF
- TRBJ1-3 TRBV19 - TGTGCCAGTACTGACAGTGCCTCTGGAAACACCATATATTTT CASTDSASGNTIYF
- TRBJ1-6 TRBV2 - TGTGCCAGCAGTGAAAGCAGGGGAGATTCACCCCTCCACTTT CASSESRGDSPLHF
once TRBJ2-1 TRBV5-1 TRBD2 TGCGCCAGCAGCCCCTACCCGACTAGCGGACACCGAGATGAGCAGTTCTTC CASSPYPTSGHRDEQFF
- TRBJ2-1 TRBV5-5 TRBD1 TGTGCCAGCAGTACGGGACAGGGTGCCTACAATGAGCAGTTCTTC CASSTGQGAYNEQFF
- TRBJ2-7 TRBV5-8 TRBD1 TGTGCCAGCAGCTTCATCGACAGGGGCTACGAGCAGTACTTC CASSFIDRGYEQYF
- TRBJ1-4 TRBV28 - TGTGCCAGCAGCTATCCCCGACAAGAAGCAACTAATGAAAAACTGTTTTTT CASSYPRQEATNEKLFF